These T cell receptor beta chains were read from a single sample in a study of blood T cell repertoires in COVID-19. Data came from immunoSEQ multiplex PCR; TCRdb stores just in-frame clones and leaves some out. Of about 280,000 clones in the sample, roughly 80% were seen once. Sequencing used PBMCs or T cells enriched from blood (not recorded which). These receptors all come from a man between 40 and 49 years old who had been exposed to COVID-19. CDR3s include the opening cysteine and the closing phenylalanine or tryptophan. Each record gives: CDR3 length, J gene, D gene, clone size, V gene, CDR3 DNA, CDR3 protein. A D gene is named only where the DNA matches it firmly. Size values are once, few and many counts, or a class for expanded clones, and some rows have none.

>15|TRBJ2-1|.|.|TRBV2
TGTGCCAGCGTTTATTCACAGGGTGTAGGGAATGAGCAGTTCTTC
CASVYSQGVGNEQFF
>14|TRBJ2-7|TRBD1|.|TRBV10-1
TGCGCCAGCAGCGGACAGGAAAGCTCCTACGAGCAGTACTTC
CASSGQESSYEQYF
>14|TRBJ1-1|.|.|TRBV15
TGTGCCACCAGCAGAGATATCGTTAGCGCTGAAGCTTTCTTT
CATSRDIVSAEAFF
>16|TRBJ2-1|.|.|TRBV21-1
TGTGCCAGCAGCAAAGAGGCGGAACAGGGGTGGGATGAGCAGTTCTTC
CASSKEAEQGWDEQFF
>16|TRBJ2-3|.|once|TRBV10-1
TGCGCCAGCAGTGAGGTTGGACGGACAGACACAGATACGCAGTATTTT
CASSEVGRTDTDTQYF
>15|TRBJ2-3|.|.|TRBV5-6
TGTGCCAGCAGCTTCGGAGATAGGAGCACAGATACGCAGTATTTT
CASSFGDRSTDTQYF
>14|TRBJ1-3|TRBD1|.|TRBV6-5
TGTGCCAGCAAAATACAGGGGAGTGGAAACACCATATATTTT
CASKIQGSGNTIYF
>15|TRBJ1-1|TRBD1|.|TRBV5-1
TGCGCCAGCAGACGAAGTGACCGGGACAGCACTGAAGCTTTCTTT
CASRRSDRDSTEAFF
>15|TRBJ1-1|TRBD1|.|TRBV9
TGTGCCAGCAGCGACTCCAGACAGGGCGGAACTGAAGCTTTCTTT
CASSDSRQGGTEAFF
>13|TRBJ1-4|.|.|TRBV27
TGTGCCAGCAGGACATCAGACAGGGAAAAACTGTTTTTT
CASRTSDREKLFF
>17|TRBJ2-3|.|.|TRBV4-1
TGCGCCAGCAGCCAAGATCCTGACAGAGGTGGTTTGGATACGCAGTATTTT
CASSQDPDRGGLDTQYF
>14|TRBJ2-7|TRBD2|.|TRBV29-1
TGCAGCGTTGTAGGAGGACTAGGATCCTACGAGCAGTACTTC
CSVVGGLGSYEQYF
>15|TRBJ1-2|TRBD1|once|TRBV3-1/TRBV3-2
TGTGCCAGCAGCCAAGGGACAGGGCTCATCTATGGCTACACCTTC
CASSQGTGLIYGYTF
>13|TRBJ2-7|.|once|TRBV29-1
TGCAGCGTTGTTACAGGGTGGGCCTACGAGCAGTACTTC
CSVVTGWAYEQYF
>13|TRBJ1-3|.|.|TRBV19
TGTGCCAGTAGTACGGACAGTGGAAACACCATATATTTT
CASSTDSGNTIYF
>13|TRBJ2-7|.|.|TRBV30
TGTGCCTGGAGACACCCCGGACAAACCGAGCAGTACTTC
CAWRHPGQTEQYF
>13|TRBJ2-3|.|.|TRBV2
TGTGCCAGCAGTTACAGGGAGACAGATACGCAGTATTTT
CASSYRETDTQYF
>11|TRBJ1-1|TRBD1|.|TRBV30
TGTGCCTGTGACAGGGGGCAGGGAGCTTTCTTT
CACDRGQGAFF
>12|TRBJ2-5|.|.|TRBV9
TGTGCCAGCAGCTCCTCCCCACGGGCCCAGTACTTC
CASSSSPRAQYF
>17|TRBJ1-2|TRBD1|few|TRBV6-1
TGTGCCAGCAGTGTTACTTCCGGGACAGGGTATTATTATGGCTACACCTTC
CASSVTSGTGYYYGYTF
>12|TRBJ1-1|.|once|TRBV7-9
TGTGCCAGCAGCAATCAGAACACTGAAGCTTTCTTT
CASSNQNTEAFF
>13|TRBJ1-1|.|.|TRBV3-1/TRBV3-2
TGTGCCAGCAGCCGATCGACAGTAAGTGAAGCTTTCTTT
CASSRSTVSEAFF
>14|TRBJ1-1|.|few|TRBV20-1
TGCAGTGCTAGTCCCCCGACAGGAAGAGCTGAAGCTTTCTTT
CSASPPTGRAEAFF
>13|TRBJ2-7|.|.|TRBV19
TGTGCCAGTAGTATATCCCAGGAAAACGAGCAGTACTTC
CASSISQENEQYF
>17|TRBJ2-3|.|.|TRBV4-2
TGTGCCAGCAGCCAGATCCCGGCGGGGGCTAGCACAGATACGCAGTATTTT
CASSQIPAGASTDTQYF
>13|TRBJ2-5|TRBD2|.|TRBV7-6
TGTGCCAGCAGCATACTAGCGGCAGGGACCCAGTACTTC
CASSILAAGTQYF
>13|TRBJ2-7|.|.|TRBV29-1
TGCAGCGTACGCTACAGGAGCTCCTACGAGCAGTACTTC
CSVRYRSSYEQYF
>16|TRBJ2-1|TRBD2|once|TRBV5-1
TGCGCCAGCAGCAAAGGGAGTAGCGGGGGGTACAATGAGCAGTTCTTC
CASSKGSSGGYNEQFF
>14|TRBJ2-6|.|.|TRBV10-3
TGTGCCATCGGGGACAACGTTGGGGCCAACGTCCTGACTTTC
CAIGDNVGANVLTF
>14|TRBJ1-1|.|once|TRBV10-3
TGTGCCATCAGCGACCTGCTTAGGGGCACTGAAGCTTTCTTT
CAISDLLRGTEAFF
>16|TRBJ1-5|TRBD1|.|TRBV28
TGTGCCAGCAGCAGAGTACAGGGGAATCGGTATCAGCCCCAGCATTTT
CASSRVQGNRYQPQHF
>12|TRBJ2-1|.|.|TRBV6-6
TGTGCCAGCAGGAAACCTGCGAATGAGCAGTTCTTC
CASRKPANEQFF
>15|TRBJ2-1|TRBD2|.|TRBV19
TGTGCCAGTAGTCCCCTAGCGGGAGGCGACAATGAGCAGTTCTTC
CASSPLAGGDNEQFF
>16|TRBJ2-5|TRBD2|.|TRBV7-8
TGTGCCAGCAGGAAACAGACTAGCGGGGGACAAGAGACCCAGTACTTC
CASRKQTSGGQETQYF
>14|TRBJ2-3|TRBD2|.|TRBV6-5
TGTGCCAGCATCGCTTCAGCGGGAGTAGATACGCAGTATTTT
CASIASAGVDTQYF
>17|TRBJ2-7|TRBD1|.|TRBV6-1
TGTGCCAGCAGTGACAAAGCCTCAGGGGGCGCATCCTACGAGCAGTACTTC
CASSDKASGGASYEQYF
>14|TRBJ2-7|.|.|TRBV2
TGTGCCAGCCAATTTCTGTACGGAGCCTACGAGCAGTACTTC
CASQFLYGAYEQYF
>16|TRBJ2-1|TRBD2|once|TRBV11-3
TGTGCCAGCAGCTTAGATGGCGGGAGGGCCCTCAATGAGCAGTTCTTC
CASSLDGGRALNEQFF
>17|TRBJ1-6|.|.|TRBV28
TGTGCCAGCAGCCCATCCCGAGGTGGGTCCTATAATTCACCCCTCCACTTT
CASSPSRGGSYNSPLHF
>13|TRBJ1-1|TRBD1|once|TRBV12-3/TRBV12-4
TGTGCCAGCAGTGACAGGGGTCACGGAGAAGCTTTCTTT
CASSDRGHGEAFF
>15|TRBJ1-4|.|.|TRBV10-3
TGTGCCATCAGTGACTCTAACGTTAATAATGAAAAACTGTTTTTT
CAISDSNVNNEKLFF
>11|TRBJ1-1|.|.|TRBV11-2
TGTGCCAGCAGTTTCTCACACGAAGCTTTCTTT
CASSFSHEAFF
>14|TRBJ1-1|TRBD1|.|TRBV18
TGTGCCAGCTCACCCGGACAGGGGAGCACTGAAGCTTTCTTT
CASSPGQGSTEAFF
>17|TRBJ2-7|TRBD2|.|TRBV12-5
TGTGCTAGTGGTTTGAACCCCTCTAGCGGGAGTACCCACGAGCAGTACTTC
CASGLNPSSGSTHEQYF
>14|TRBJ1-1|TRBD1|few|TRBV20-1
TGCAGTGCTAGTTGGTCCAGGGGGAGGACTGAAGCTTTCTTT
CSASWSRGRTEAFF
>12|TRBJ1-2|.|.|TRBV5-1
TGCGCCAGCAGAGGGGCAGGGCCGGGCTACACCTTC
CASRGAGPGYTF
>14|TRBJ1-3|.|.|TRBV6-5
TGTGCCAGCAACTGGGCCCTCTCTGGAAACACCATATATTTT
CASNWALSGNTIYF
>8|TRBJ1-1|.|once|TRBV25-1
TGTGCCAGCAGTGGTACTTTCTTT
CASSGTFF